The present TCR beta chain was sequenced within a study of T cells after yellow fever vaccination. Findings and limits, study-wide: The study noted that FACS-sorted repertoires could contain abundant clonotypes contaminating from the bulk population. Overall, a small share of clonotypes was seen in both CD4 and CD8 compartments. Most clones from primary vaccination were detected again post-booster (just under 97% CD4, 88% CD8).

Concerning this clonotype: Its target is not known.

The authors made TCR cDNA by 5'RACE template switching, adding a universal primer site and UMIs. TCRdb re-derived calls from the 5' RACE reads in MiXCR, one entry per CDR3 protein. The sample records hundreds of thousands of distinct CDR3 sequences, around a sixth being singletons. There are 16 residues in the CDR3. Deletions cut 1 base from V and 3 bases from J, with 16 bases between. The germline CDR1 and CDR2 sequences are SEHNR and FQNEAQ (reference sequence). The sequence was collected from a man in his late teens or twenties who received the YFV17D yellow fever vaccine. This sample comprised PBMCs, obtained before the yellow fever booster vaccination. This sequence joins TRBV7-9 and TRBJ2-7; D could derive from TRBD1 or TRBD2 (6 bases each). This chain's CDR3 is CASSLGGGLYNYEQYF. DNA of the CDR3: TGTGCCAGCAGCTTAGGTGGGGGGCTCTACAACTACGAGCAGTACTTC.